Below are 7 T cell receptor beta chains sequenced from a single sample in a study of blood T cell repertoires in COVID-19. This table comes from immunoSEQ multiplex PCR, and its TCRdb copy is limited to in-frame clones, with some not included. The data contain about 100,000 clones, 60% to 85% of them singletons. The specimen sequenced was peripheral blood. Source of these receptors: an older man with acute or convalescent COVID-19.

The chain recombines TRBV9 with TRBJ2-1, with D perhaps matching TRBD1 (6 bases). The CDR3 totals 19 residues. Germline lookup yields CDR1 SGDLS and CDR2 YYNGEE. The germline V and J ends were trimmed by 0 bases and 0 bases, with 19 bases remaining between them. The CDR3 coding sequence is TGTGCCAGCAGCGTAGCTACGGGGATGGGACAAAGCTCCTACAATGAGCAGTTCTTC. This codes for CASSVATGMGQSSYNEQFF.

This clone showed up just once. The chain is built from TRBV3-1 (or the pseudogene TRBV3-2) and TRBJ2-3; 8 bases are shared with TRBD2. The V gene's germline CDR1 is LGHDT and CDR2 YNNKEL (reference sequence). The CDR3 is made up of 16 amino acids. J gave up 7 bases and V 0 bases, and 9 bases lay outside the gene matches. The CDR3 DNA reads as TGTGCCAGCAGCCAAGATTCCAGCGGGGGAAGGAATACGCAGTATTTT. Its translation: CASSQDSSGGRNTQYF.

This rearrangement joins TRBV19 to TRBJ2-7, with unresolved D. Between the trimmed V and J ends, which lost 5 bases and 0 bases, there was a span of 11 bases. The CDR3 extends over 14 amino acids. Germline CDR1 reads LNHDA; CDR2 reads SQIVND (reference sequence). In nucleotides, the CDR3 is TGTGCCAGTAGTGCAACAGAAACCTCCTACGAGCAGTACTTC. This codes for CASSATETSYEQYF.

V is TRBV19 and J is TRBJ1-4; TRBD1 might be the D (6 bases). CDR3 length: 13 residues. Germline CDR1 and CDR2: LNHDA and SQIVND (reference sequence). Between the trimmed V and J ends, which lost 10 bases and 3 bases, there was a span of 12 bases. In nucleotides, the CDR3 is TGTGCCACTAGGACAGCATCTAATGAAAAACTGTTTTTT. Its translation: CATRTASNEKLFF.

The chain links TRBV6-5 to TRBJ2-5; D might be TRBD2 (6 bases). V was trimmed by 5 bases and J by 2 bases, leaving 9 bases between them. Germline-derived CDR1 and CDR2 are MNHEY and SVGAGI. The CDR3 spans 13 residues. The CDR3 protein is CASSPGLQETQYF. CDR3 nucleotides: TGTGCCAGCAGTCCGGGACTTCAAGAGACCCAGTACTTC.

The chain combines TRBV9 with TRBJ1-2; D perhaps matches TRBD1 (5 bases). Germline CDR1 and CDR2: SGDLS and YYNGEE. V lost 4 bases to trimming and J lost 4 bases, with 14 bases between them. The CDR3 is 14 residues long. For the CDR3, the DNA is TGTGCCAGCAGCCCGGGGGGGGTAGGCTATGGCTACACCTTC. Its translation: CASSPGGVGYGYTF.

This rearrangement joins TRBV9 to TRBJ2-7; TRBD2 matches 9 bases. In germline, CDR1 is SGDLS, CDR2 YYNGEE. With 0 bases clipped from V and 4 bases from J, the junction kept 5 bases outside the gene matches. The CDR3 consists of 15 residues. The CDR3 sequence: CASSVVPSGEYEQYF. DNA of the CDR3: TGTGCCAGCAGCGTAGTGCCTAGCGGGGAGTACGAGCAGTACTTC.